This T cell receptor beta chain was recorded in a study of blood T cell repertoires in COVID-19. Data came from immunoSEQ multiplex PCR; TCRdb stores just in-frame clones and leaves some out. This table holds around 160,000 clones, 84% found once. Participants were aged 18 to 89 years from around 24 US areas. Researchers sorted participants into cohorts using their self-reported clinical history. Contact with a PCR-confirmed or clinician-diagnosed COVID-19 case occurred within 2 weeks of entry. V shed 4 bases, J shed 5 bases, and the junction held 8 bases outside the gene matches. In germline, CDR1 is SQVTM, CDR2 ANQGSEA. The CDR3 consists of 14 residues.

This clonotype was obtained from a woman in her 50s who had been exposed to COVID-19. The J gene is TRBJ2-5, the V gene TRBV29-1; 9 nucleotides line up with TRBD2. The sequenced sample was PBMCs or T cells enriched from blood (not recorded which). CDR3 region: CSVALAGGWETQYF. CDR3 in DNA: TGCAGCGTTGCCCTCGCGGGGGGGTGGGAGACCCAGTACTTC.